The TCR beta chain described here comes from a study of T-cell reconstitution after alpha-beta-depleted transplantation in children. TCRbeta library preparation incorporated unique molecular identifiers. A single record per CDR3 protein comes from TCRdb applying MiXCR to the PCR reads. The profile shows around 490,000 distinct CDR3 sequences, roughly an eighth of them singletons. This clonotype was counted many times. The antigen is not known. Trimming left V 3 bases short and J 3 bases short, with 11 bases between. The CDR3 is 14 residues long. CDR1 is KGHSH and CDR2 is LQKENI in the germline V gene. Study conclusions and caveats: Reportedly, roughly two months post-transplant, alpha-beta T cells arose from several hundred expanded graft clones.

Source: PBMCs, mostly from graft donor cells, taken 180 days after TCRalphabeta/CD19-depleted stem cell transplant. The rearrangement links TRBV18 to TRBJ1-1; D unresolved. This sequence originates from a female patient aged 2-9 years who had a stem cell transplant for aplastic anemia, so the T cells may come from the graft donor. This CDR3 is CASSPFDWHTEAFF. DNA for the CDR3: TGTGCCAGCTCACCTTTCGACTGGCACACTGAAGCTTTCTTT.